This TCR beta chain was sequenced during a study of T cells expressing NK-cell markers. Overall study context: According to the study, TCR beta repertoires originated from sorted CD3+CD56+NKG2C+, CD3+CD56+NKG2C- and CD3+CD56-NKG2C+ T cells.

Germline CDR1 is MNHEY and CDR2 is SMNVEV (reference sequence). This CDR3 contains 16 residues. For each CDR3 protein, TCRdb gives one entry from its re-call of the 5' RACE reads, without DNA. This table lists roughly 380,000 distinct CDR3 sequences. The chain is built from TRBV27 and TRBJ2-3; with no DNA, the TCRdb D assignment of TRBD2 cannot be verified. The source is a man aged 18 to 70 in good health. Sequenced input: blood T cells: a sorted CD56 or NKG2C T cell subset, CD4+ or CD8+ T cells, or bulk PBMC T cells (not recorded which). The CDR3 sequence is CASSPAGGPHADTQYF.